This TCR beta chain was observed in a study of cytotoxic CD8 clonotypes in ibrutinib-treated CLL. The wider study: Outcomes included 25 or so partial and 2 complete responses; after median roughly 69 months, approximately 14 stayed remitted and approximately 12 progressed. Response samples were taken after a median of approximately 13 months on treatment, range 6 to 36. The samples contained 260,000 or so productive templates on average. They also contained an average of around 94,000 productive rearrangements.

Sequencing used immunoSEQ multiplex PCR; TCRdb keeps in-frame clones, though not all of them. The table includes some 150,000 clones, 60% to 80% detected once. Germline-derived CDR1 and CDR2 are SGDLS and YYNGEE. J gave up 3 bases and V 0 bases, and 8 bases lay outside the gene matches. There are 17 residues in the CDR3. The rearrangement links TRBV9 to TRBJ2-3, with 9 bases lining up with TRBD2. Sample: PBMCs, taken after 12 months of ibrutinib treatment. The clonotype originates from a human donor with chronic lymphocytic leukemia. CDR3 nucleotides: TGTGCCAGCAGCGTAGGGGATAGCGGGAGAATAACAGATACGCAGTATTTT. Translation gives CASSVGDSGRITDTQYF. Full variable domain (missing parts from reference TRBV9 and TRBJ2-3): DSGVTQTPKHLITATGQRVTLRCSPRSGDLSVYWYQQSLDQGLQFLIQYYNGEERAKGNILERFSAQQFPDLHSELNLSSLELGDSALYFCASSVGDSGRITDTQYFGPGTRLTVL.